One and the same sample provided the 21 T cell receptor beta chains below, sequenced in a study of cytomegalovirus exposure and HLA in healthy donors. Both 60 Vbeta primers and 13 Jbeta primers went into the PCR. Data came from immunoSEQ multiplex PCR; TCRdb stores just in-frame clones and leaves some out. The sample has about 160,000 clones, 80% seen once; the top ten hold roughly 1.3%. Sample: PBMCs. The receptors come from a woman between 50 and 59 years old in good health and CMV-seronegative.

The J gene is TRBJ1-2, the V gene TRBV5-4, with a tentative D call TRBD1 (5 bases). This CDR3 comprises 14 residues. The germline gives CDR1 SGHNT, CDR2 YYREEE (reference sequence). The ends were cut back, 0 bases at V and 6 bases at J, with 12 bases in the middle. In DNA form, the CDR3 reads TGTGCCAGCAGCTTGGTTGACAGCGCCGATGGCTACACCTTC. As protein: CASSLVDSADGYTF.

DNA of the CDR3: TGTGCCAGCAGCGCAACAGGGGGCCTGAACACTGAAGCTTTCTTT. Translated: CASSATGGLNTEAFF. The V and J genes are TRBV11-2 and TRBJ1-1, with 9 bases matching TRBD1. J was trimmed by 0 bases and V by 5 bases; bases with no gene match: 4. Germline V CDR1 and CDR2: SGHAT, FQNNGV. This CDR3 contains 15 residues.

The chain recombines TRBV5-1 with TRBJ2-2; 7 bases agree with TRBD1. Germline trimming cut 7 bases from V and 4 bases from J; bases unmatched to any gene: 4. This CDR3 spans 13 amino acids. Germline-derived CDR1 and CDR2 are SGHRS and YFSETQ. The DNA for the CDR3 is TGCGCCAGCGAGGGGGCCGGCACCGGGGAGCTGTTTTTT. It yields the protein CASEGAGTGELFF.

The J gene is TRBJ2-3, the V gene TRBV4-1; 9 nucleotides match TRBD2. V lost 4 bases and J lost 2; bases outside the gene matches: 10. This CDR3 region has 17 residues. Germline assignment: CDR1 MGHRA and CDR2 YSYEKL. The DNA for the CDR3 is TGCGCCAGCAGCCTCCGCAGGCTAGCGGGAAACACAGATACGCAGTATTTT. Protein sequence: CASSLRRLAGNTDTQYF.

This clone was counted a few times. The rearrangement joins TRBV4-3 to TRBJ1-1, with a tentative D call TRBD1 (6 bases). The CDR3 extends over 16 amino acids. V was cut by 0 bases and J by 1 base, with 12 bases left in between. Germline CDR1 is LGHNA and CDR2 is YSLEER. As DNA, the CDR3 is TGCGCCAGCAGCCAAGATCTAGGCAGGGGGAACACTGAAGCTTTCTTT. Its translation is CASSQDLGRGNTEAFF.

This rearrangement joins TRBV7-8 to TRBJ1-2, with 7 bases aligning to TRBD1. Germline assignment: CDR1 SGHVS and CDR2 FQNEAQ. Trimming took 1 base from V and 4 from J; bases not matched to a gene: 9. The CDR3 sequence is 16 residues long. This CDR3 reads CASSLGTGVTSYGYTF. CDR3 sequence (DNA): TGTGCCAGCAGCTTAGGAACAGGGGTAACCTCCTATGGCTACACCTTC.

This clone has just one count. The J gene is TRBJ2-7, the V gene TRBV6-1; D gene unclear. V was cut by 4 bases and J by 2 bases, with 12 bases left in between. The CDR3 has 14 amino acids. Germline V gene sequence: CDR1 MNHNS, CDR2 SASEGT. The CDR3 nucleotides read TGTGCCAGCAGTGTGCGATCAGGCCCCTACGAGCAGTACTTC. It codes for CASSVRSGPYEQYF.

This clone was counted only a few times. The chain employs TRBV7-3 and TRBJ1-1; 9 bases are shared with TRBD1. The CDR3 length is 14 residues. The V and J ends lost 5 bases and 7 bases, in that order; junction bases with no gene match: 8. Germline assignment: CDR1 SGHTA and CDR2 FQGTGA. CDR3 protein: CASSRTGGKVEAFF. CDR3 coding DNA: TGTGCCAGCAGCCGAACAGGGGGCAAAGTTGAAGCTTTCTTT.

This chain connects TRBV5-1 to TRBJ2-7; D might be TRBD2 (5 bases). Germline CDR1 reads SGHRS; CDR2 reads YFSETQ. V dropped 5 bases and J dropped 7 bases, with 16 bases sitting between them. The CDR3 is 13 amino acids. This chain's CDR3 is CASRGISGMEQYF. The CDR3 DNA sequence: TGCGCCAGCAGAGGGATCTCGGGGATGGAGCAGTACTTC.

The chain carries TRBV9 and TRBJ1-2; the match to TRBD1 covers 7 bases. Germline V CDR1 and CDR2: SGDLS, YYNGEE. The CDR3 runs to 11 residues. V gave up 4 bases and J gave up 7 bases; unmatched junction bases: 1. CDR3 DNA sequence: TGTGCCAGCAGCTCAGGGGGTGGCTACACCTTC. Its protein is CASSSGGGYTF.

J is TRBJ2-2 and V is TRBV6-4; weak D call: TRBD2 (6 bases). Per germline, CDR1 MRHNA and CDR2 SNTAGT. V lost 2 bases and J 0 bases, leaving 13 bases between the germline ends. The CDR3 contains 17 residues. The CDR3 DNA sequence: TGTGCCAGCAGTGACCCGAGGGGAGGACCGAACACCGGGGAGCTGTTTTTT. Protein: CASSDPRGGPNTGELFF.

The CDR3 nucleotides are TGTGCCAGCAGCTTGTTTTTACAGAATAGCAATCAGCCCCAGCATTTT. Protein sequence: CASSLFLQNSNQPQHF. The rearrangement links TRBV5-6 to TRBJ1-5; D not resolved. V was clipped by 1 base and J by 0 bases, with 11 bases between them. Germline V CDR1 and CDR2: SGHDT, YYEEEE. The CDR3 runs 16 residues.

This clone has a handful of counts. The chain uses TRBV5-4 and TRBJ1-1; 7 bases are shared with TRBD1. CDR1 and CDR2 from the germline V gene are SGHNT and YYREEE (reference sequence). The CDR3 contains 14 residues. V lost 4 bases, J lost 8 bases, and 11 bases stayed unmatched. The CDR3 protein is CASSLSYYRGEAFF. CDR3 DNA sequence: TGTGCCAGCAGCCTCTCTTACTACAGGGGAGAAGCTTTCTTT. Combining the CDR3 with reference TRBV5-4 and TRBJ1-1 gives the whole variable domain ETGVTQSPTHLIKTRGQQVTLRCSSQSGHNTVSWYQQALGQGPQFIFQYYREEENGRGNFPPRFSGLQFPNYSSELNVNALELDDSALYLCASSLSYYRGEAFFGQGTRLTVV.

The J gene is TRBJ1-2, the V gene TRBV28; 7 positions match TRBD1. The CDR3 sequence is 15 residues long. Germline V CDR1 and CDR2: MDHEN, SYDVKM. The junction had 8 bases not matched to a gene; V was cut back by 2 bases and J by 5 bases. CDR3 in DNA: TGTGCCAGCAGTTTACTGCTTGGACAGGTTTATGGCTACACCTTC. It is translated as CASSLLLGQVYGYTF.

V usage is TRBV9 and J usage is TRBJ2-3; TRBD2 agrees at 11 bases. Germline assignment: CDR1 SGDLS and CDR2 YYNGEE. This CDR3 contains 17 residues. The V gene end was trimmed by 0 bases and the J gene end by 6 bases; junction bases not matched to a gene: 9. CDR3 bases: TGTGCCAGCAGCGTAGATGGGAGACTAGCGGGGAAGGATACGCAGTATTTT. Amino acids: CASSVDGRLAGKDTQYF.

The V and J genes are TRBV18 and TRBJ1-1; 9 bases are a match to TRBD1. V lost 1 base to trimming and J lost 3 bases; unmatched junction nucleotides: 3. Per germline, CDR1 KGHSH and CDR2 LQKENI. The CDR3 loop spans 15 amino acids. CDR3: CASSPRTGEDTEAFF. The CDR3 DNA reads TGTGCCAGCTCACCACGGACAGGGGAGGACACTGAAGCTTTCTTT.

The chain recombines TRBV9 with TRBJ2-3, with 14 nucleotides matching TRBD2. V lost 0 bases and J lost 11; bases outside the gene matches: 20. This CDR3 spans 20 amino acids. Looked up from germline, CDR1 is SGDLS and CDR2 is YYNGEE. CDR3 coding DNA: TGTGCCAGCAGCGTAGAGCCCCAGACTAGCGGGAGGGCTCTTCTTACTGTGCAGTATTTT. Translation gives CASSVEPQTSGRALLTVQYF.

This sequence joins TRBV11-3 and TRBJ1-3; D not certain. V was clipped by 5 bases and J by 0 bases, with 14 bases between them. The germline CDR1 and CDR2 sequences are SGHNT and YENEEA. CDR3 length: 16 amino acids. The CDR3 here is CASSPGEGRSGNTIYF. As DNA, the CDR3 is TGTGCCAGCAGCCCAGGAGAGGGCCGCTCTGGAAACACCATATATTTT. Together with reference TRBV11-3 and TRBJ1-3, the CDR3 gives the full variable domain: EAGVVQSPRYKIIEKKQPVAFWCNPISGHNTLYWYLQNLGQGPELLIRYENEEAVDDSQLPKDRFSAERLKGVDSTLKIQPAELGDSAVYLCASSPGEGRSGNTIYFGEGSWLTVV.

The V call is TRBV6-1, the J call TRBJ2-5; 7 bases are shared with TRBD1. The germline gives CDR1 MNHNS, CDR2 SASEGT. CDR3 size: 14 residues. J lost 2 bases, V lost 6 bases, and 6 bases had no gene match. The CDR3 DNA sequence: TGTGCCAGCAGAGACCGACAGGGTCAAGAGACCCAGTACTTC. Translating it yields CASRDRQGQETQYF.

This clone has just one count. V gene TRBV28 combines with J gene TRBJ1-2, with 8 bases fitting TRBD1. V lost 5 bases, J lost 4 bases, and 9 bases stayed unmatched. Germline loops: CDR1 MDHEN, CDR2 SYDVKM. The CDR3 loop spans 15 amino acids. The CDR3 loop is CASSPTLGQGYGYTF. CDR3 nucleotide sequence: TGTGCCAGCAGTCCGACACTAGGACAGGGCTATGGCTACACCTTC.

In its sample, this clone was seen a few times. The chain couples TRBV5-1 to TRBJ1-4; D uncertain. In germline, CDR1 is SGHRS, CDR2 YFSETQ. This CDR3 is built from 15 residues. V lost 0 bases and J lost 7, with 13 bases in between. The CDR3 protein is CASSLGRGAGEKLFF. The CDR3 region has the DNA TGCGCCAGCAGCTTGGGTCGGGGAGCGGGTGAAAAACTGTTTTTT.